This TCR beta chain came from a study of T cell changes during pregnancy in multiple sclerosis. The method was immunoSEQ multiplex PCR; TCRdb's version includes in-frame clones alone and lacks a portion of them. The sample has 30,000 or so clones, around 91% seen once; the top ten hold less than 5%. Trimming removed 2 bases from V and 2 bases from J, with 12 bases in between. There are 15 residues in the CDR3. The germline V gene encodes CDR1 LNHDA and CDR2 SQIVND (reference sequence). The genes are TRBV19 and TRBJ1-1, with D possibly being TRBD1 (6 bases). The receptor was derived from a female donor in good health, enrolled as a control in a pregnancy study. This sample comprised CD8+ T cells from peripheral blood mononuclear cells, obtained in the second trimester of pregnancy. DNA for the CDR3: TGTGCCAGTAGTATAATCCTCGGGACAAACACTGAAGCTTTCTTT. Encoded protein: CASSIILGTNTEAFF.